This TCR beta chain was observed in a study of cytomegalovirus exposure and HLA in healthy donors. Only one count was recorded for this clone. The CDR3 runs to 15 residues. The V gene's germline CDR1 is MNHEY and CDR2 SMNVEV (reference sequence). The junction had 8 bases not matched to a gene; V was cut back by 4 bases and J by 3 bases. 60 Vbeta and 13 Jbeta primers were used in PCR. Libraries were prepared by immunoSEQ multiplex PCR; TCRdb keeps only in-frame clonotypes and omits some of them. The sample holds about 140,000 clones, 60% to 80% seen once. The rearrangement uses TRBV27 and TRBJ1-2, with 7 bases that match TRBD1. The clonotype comes from a woman aged 25 to 45 in good health and CMV-seronegative. The sequenced sample was PBMCs. The CDR3 loop is CASSSTGAGDYGYTF. The CDR3 region has the DNA TGTGCCAGCAGTTCCACAGGGGCTGGCGACTATGGCTACACCTTC.